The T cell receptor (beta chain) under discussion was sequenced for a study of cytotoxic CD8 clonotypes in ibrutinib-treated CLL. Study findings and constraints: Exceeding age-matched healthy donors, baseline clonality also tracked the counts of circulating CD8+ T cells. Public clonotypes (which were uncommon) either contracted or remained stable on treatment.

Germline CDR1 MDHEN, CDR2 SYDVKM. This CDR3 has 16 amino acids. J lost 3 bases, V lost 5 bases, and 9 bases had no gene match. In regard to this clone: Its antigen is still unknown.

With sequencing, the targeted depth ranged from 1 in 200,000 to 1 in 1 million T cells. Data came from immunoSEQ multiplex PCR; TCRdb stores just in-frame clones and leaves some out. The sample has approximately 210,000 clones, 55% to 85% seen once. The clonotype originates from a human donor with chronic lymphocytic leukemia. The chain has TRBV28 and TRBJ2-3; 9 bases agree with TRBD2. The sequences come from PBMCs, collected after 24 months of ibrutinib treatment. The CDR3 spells CASSATPAGGTDTQYF. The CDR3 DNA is TGTGCCAGCAGTGCCACCCCCGCGGGAGGGACAGATACGCAGTATTTT.